Detailed here is one TCR beta chain. These data come from a study of blood T cell repertoires in COVID-19. Study summary: Researchers got acute and convalescent COVID-19 samples from the United States, Italy and Spain. PBMCs, B-cell-depleted T cells, or T cells were the source of the cDNA or gDNA that made up the material.

In the authors' workflow: Using reference gene primer amplification, nucleated cell counts were estimated. Produced via immunoSEQ multiplex PCR; TCRdb's table is partial and in-frame only. V, J and clone size are those of that table, while D and trimming were read from the DNA. The data contain about 150,000 clones, about four fifths of them singletons. Sequencing was carried out using peripheral blood. This sequence originates from a woman of 80 years or more with acute or convalescent COVID-19.

The CDR3 protein is CASRYDRASTDTQYF. DNA of the CDR3: TGTGCCAGCAGATACGACAGGGCCAGCACAGATACGCAGTATTTT. This sequence joins TRBV6-5 and TRBJ2-3; 7 bases fit TRBD1. V was clipped by 6 bases and J by 0 bases; unmatched bases: 6. The CDR3 totals 15 residues. Germline V gives CDR1 MNHEY, CDR2 SVGAGI.